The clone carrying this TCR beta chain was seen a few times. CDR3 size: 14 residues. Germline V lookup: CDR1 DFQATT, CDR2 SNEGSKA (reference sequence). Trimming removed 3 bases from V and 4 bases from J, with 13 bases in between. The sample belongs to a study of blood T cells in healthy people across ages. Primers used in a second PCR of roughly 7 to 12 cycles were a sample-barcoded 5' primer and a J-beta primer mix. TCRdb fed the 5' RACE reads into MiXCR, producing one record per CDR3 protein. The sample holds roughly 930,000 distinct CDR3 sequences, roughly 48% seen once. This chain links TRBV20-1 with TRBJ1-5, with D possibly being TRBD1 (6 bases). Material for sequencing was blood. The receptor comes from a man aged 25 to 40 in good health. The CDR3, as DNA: TGCAGTGCTAGCGGACAGCTCTTAAATCAGCCCCAGCATTTT. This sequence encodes CSASGQLLNQPQHF.